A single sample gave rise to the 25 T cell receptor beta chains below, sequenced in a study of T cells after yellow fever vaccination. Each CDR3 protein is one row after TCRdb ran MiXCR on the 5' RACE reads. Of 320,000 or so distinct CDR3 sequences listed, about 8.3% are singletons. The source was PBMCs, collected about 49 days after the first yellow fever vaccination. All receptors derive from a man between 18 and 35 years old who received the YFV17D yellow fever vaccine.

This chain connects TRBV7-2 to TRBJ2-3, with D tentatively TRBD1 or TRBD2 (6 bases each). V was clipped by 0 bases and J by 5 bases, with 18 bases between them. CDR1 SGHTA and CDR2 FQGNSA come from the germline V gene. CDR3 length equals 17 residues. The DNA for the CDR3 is TGTGCCAGCAGCTTAGCGCTCTCCCGGGGGCGAGGAGATACGCAGTATTTT. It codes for CASSLALSRGRGDTQYF. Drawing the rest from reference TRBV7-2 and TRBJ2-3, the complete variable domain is GAGVSQSPSNKVTEKGKDVELRCDPISGHTALYWYRQSLGQGLEFLIYFQGNSAPDKSGLPSDRFSAERTGGSVSTLTIQRTQQEDSAVYLCASSLALSRGRGDTQYFGPGTRLTVL.

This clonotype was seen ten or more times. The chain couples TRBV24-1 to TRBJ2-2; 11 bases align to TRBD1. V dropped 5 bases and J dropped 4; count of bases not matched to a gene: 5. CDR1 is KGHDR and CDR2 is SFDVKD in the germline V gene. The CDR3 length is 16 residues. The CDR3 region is CATSAYGTGGTGELFF. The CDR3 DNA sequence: TGTGCCACCAGTGCCTACGGGACAGGGGGCACCGGGGAGCTGTTTTTT.

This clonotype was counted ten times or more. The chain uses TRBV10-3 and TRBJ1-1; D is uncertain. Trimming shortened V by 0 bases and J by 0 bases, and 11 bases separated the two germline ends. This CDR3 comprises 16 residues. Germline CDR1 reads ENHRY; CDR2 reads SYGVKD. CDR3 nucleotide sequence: TGTGCCATCAGTGAGTCAAGGACCGCCATGAACACTGAAGCTTTCTTT. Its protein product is CAISESRTAMNTEAFF.

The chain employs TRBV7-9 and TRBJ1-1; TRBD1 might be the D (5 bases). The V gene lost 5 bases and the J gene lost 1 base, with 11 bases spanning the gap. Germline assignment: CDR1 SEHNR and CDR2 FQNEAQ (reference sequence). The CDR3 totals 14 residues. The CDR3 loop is CASSNRQQNTEAFF. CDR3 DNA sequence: TGTGCCAGCAGCAACAGGCAGCAGAACACTGAAGCTTTCTTT.

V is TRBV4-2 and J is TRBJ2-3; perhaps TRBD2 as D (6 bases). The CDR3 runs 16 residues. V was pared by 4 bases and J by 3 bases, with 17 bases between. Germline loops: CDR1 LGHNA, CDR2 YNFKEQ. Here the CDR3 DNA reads TGTGCCAGCAGCCCGGCGGGGCTATCGAGGACAGATACGCAGTATTTT. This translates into CASSPAGLSRTDTQYF.

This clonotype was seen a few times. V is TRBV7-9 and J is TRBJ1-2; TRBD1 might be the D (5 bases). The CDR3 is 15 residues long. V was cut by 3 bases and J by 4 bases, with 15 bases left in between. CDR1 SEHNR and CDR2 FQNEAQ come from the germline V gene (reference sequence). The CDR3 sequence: CASSFGTPEAYGYTF. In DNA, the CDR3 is TGTGCCAGCAGCTTCGGGACCCCCGAGGCCTATGGCTACACCTTC.

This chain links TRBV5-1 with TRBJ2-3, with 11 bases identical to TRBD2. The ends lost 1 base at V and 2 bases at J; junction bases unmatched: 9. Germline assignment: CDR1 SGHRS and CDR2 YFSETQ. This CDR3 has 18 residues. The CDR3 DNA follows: TGCGCCAGCAGCTTGCTTAGCGGGGGGGGTGAGACCACAGATACGCAGTATTTT. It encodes CASSLLSGGGETTDTQYF.

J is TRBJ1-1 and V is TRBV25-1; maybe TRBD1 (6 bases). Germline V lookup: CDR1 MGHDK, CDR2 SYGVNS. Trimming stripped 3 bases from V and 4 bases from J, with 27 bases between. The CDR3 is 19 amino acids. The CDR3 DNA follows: TGTGCCAGCAGTGACCGACCCACCCCAACCTCGGGACATGGCACTGAAGCTTTCTTT. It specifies CASSDRPTPTSGHGTEAFF. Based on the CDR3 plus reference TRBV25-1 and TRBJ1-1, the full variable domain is EADIYQTPRYLVIGTGKKITLECSQTMGHDKMYWYQQDPGMELHLIHYSYGVNSTEKGDLSSESTVSRIRTEHFPLTLESARPSHTSQYLCASSDRPTPTSGHGTEAFFGQGTRLTVV.

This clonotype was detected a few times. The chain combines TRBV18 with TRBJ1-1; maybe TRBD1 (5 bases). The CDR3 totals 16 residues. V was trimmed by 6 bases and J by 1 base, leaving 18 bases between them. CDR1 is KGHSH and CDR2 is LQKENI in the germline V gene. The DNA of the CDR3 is TGTGCCAGCTCCCTCACACAGGTTGGTTGGAACACTGAAGCTTTCTTT. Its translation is CASSLTQVGWNTEAFF.

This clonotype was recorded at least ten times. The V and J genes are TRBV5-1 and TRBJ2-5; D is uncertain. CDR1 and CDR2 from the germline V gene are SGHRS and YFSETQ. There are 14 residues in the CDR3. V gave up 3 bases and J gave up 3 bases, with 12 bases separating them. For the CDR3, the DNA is TGCGCCAGCAGCTGGAAAGCCGTGGAAGAGACCCAGTACTTC. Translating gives CASSWKAVEETQYF.

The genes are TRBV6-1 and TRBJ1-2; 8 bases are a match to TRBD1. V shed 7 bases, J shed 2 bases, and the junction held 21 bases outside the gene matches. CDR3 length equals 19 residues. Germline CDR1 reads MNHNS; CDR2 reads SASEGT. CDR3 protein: CASTSWQTGDTLPNYGYTF. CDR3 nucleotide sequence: TGTGCCAGCACCTCGTGGCAGACAGGGGATACCCTTCCGAACTATGGCTACACCTTC.

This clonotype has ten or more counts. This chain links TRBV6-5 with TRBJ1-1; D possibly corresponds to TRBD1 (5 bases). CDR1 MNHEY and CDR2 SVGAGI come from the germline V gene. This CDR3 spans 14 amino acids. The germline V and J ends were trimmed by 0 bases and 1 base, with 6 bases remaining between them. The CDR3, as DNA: TGTGCCAGCAGTTACTCGACAGCGAACACTGAAGCTTTCTTT. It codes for CASSYSTANTEAFF.

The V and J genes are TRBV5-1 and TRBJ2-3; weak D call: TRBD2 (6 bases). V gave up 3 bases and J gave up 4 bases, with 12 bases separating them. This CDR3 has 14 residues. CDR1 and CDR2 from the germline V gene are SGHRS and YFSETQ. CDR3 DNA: TGCGCCAGCAGCTCCGCGGGGAACCCAGATACGCAGTATTTT. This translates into CASSSAGNPDTQYF. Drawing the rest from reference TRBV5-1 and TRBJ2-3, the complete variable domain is KAGVTQTPRYLIKTRGQQVTLSCSPISGHRSVSWYQQTPGQGLQFLFEYFSETQRNKGNFPGRFSGRQFSNSRSEMNVSTLELGDSALYLCASSSAGNPDTQYFGPGTRLTVL.

CDR3 coding DNA: TGTGCCAGCAAAGGGGGGGCATATCAGCCCCAGCATTTT. It codes for CASKGGAYQPQHF. The rearrangement links TRBV6-1 to TRBJ1-5; perhaps TRBD1 as D (6 bases). V shed 7 bases and J shed 5 bases, with 12 bases lying between them. Germline V lookup: CDR1 MNHNS, CDR2 SASEGT. This CDR3 is built from 13 residues.

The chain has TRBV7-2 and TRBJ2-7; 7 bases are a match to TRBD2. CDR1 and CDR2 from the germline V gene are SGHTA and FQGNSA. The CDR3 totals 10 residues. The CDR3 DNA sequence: TGTGCAAGCGGGATCTCCGAGCAGTACTTC. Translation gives CASGISEQYF.

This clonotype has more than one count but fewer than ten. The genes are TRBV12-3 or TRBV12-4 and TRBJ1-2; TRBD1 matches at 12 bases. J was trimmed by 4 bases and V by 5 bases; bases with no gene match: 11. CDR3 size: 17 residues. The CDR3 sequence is CASSHGTGGPSRYGYTF. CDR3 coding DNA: TGTGCCAGCAGTCATGGGACAGGGGGCCCGTCCCGCTATGGCTACACCTTC.

The CDR3 nucleotides read TGTGCCAGCACCGATGGGGGGGCTGGCGAGCAGTACGTC. Translated, it gives CASTDGGAGEQYV. This sequence joins TRBV6-6 and TRBJ2-7; perhaps TRBD2 as D (7 bases). V was cut by 7 bases and J by 6 bases, with 16 bases left in between. Germline loops: CDR1 MNHNY, CDR2 SVGAGI (reference sequence). There are 13 residues in the CDR3.

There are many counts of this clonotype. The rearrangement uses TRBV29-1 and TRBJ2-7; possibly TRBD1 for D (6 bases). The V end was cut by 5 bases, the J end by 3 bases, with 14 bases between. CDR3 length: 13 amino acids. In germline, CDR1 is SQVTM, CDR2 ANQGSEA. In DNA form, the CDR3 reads TGCAGCGTTCGAGCAGGGGATAGCTACGAGCAGTACTTC. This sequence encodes CSVRAGDSYEQYF.

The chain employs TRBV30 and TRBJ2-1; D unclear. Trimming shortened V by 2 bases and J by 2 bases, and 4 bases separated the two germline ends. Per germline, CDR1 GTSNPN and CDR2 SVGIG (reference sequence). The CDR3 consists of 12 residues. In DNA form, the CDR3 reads TGTGCCTGGAGTACCACCTACAATGAGCAGTTCTTC. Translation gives CAWSTTYNEQFF.

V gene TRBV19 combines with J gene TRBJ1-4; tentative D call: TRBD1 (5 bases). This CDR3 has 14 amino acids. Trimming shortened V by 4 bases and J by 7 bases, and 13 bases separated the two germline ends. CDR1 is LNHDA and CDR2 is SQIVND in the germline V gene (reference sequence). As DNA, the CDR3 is TGTGCCAGTAGTACTTCAGGGTTTGGTGAAAAACTGTTTTTT. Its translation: CASSTSGFGEKLFF.

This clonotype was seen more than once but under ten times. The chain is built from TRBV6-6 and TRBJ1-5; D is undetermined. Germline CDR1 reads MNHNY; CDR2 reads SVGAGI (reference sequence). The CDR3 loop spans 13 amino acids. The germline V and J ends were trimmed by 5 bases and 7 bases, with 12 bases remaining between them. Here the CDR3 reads CASSRRTGQPQHF. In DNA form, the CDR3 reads TGTGCCAGCAGTCGGAGGACGGGGCAGCCCCAGCATTTT.

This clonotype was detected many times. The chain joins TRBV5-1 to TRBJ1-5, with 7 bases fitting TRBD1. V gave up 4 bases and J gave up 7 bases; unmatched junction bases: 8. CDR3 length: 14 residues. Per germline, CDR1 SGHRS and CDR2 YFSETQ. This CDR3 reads CASSPGTAEQPQHF. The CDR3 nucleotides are TGCGCCAGCAGCCCCGGGACAGCTGAACAGCCCCAGCATTTT.

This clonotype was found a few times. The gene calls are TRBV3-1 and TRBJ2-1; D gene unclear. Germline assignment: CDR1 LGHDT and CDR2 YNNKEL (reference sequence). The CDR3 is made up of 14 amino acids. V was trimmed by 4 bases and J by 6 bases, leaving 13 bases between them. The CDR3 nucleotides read TGTGCCAGCAGCCCCGACTTATACGCCAATGAGCAGTTCTTC. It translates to CASSPDLYANEQFF.

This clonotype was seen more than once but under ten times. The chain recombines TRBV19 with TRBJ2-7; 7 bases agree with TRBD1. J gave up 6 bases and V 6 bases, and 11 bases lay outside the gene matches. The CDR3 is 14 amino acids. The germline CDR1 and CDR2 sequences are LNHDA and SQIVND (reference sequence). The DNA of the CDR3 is TGTGCCAGTAGCGATGACAGGGCGGCGTTCGAGCAGTACTTC. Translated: CASSDDRAAFEQYF. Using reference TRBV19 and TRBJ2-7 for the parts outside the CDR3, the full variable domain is DGGITQSPKYLFRKEGQNVTLSCEQNLNHDAMYWYRQDPGQGLRLIYYSQIVNDFQKGDIAEGYSVSREKKESFPLTVTSAQKNPTAFYLCASSDDRAAFEQYFGPGTRLTVT.

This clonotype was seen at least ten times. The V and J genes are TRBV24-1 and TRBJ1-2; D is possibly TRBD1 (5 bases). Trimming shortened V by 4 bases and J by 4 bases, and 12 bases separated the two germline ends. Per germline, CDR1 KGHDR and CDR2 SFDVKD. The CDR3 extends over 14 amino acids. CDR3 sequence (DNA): TGTGCCACCAGTGACTCGACAGTGGGCTATGGCTACACCTTC. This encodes CATSDSTVGYGYTF.